The 13 T cell receptor beta chains below all came from one sample that was sequenced in a study of prognosis after radiotherapy for stage I lung cancer. The genomic DNA TCR beta CDR3 region underwent two rounds of multiplex PCR. Every TRBV and TRBJ gene had its own specific primer in first-round PCR. TCRdb re-called the multiplex PCR reads through MiXCR, storing one row per CDR3 protein. The sample carries 11,000 to 15,000 distinct CDR3 sequences, roughly a quarter recorded once. The sample here was PBMCs, taken before or after stereotactic body radiation therapy (not recorded which). The origin of the receptors is a donor aged 50 or older with non-small cell lung cancer.

The V and J genes are TRBV6-2 or TRBV6-3 and TRBJ1-2, with a weak D call TRBD1 (6 bases). V lost 0 bases and J 4 bases, leaving 15 bases between the germline ends. The CDR3 is made up of 16 amino acids. The germline V gene encodes CDR1 MNHEY and CDR2 SVGEGT. The chain's CDR3 is CASSYSQTGGGYGYTF. In DNA form, the CDR3 reads TGTGCCAGCAGTTACTCCCAGACAGGAGGCGGCTATGGCTACACCTTC.

The chain uses TRBV13 and TRBJ2-7; TRBD2 matches 8 bases. The CDR3 consists of 15 residues. Per germline, CDR1 PRHDT and CDR2 FYEKMQ (reference sequence). Trimming removed 8 bases from V and 2 bases from J; junction bases left unmatched: 11. This chain's CDR3 is CASPKWAGGTYEQYF. The CDR3 DNA reads TGTGCCAGCCCTAAGTGGGCGGGAGGTACCTACGAGCAGTACTTC.

This clonotype appeared many times. This chain connects TRBV10-3 to TRBJ1-3, with unresolved D. Between the trimmed V and J ends, which lost 8 bases and 2 bases, there was a span of 10 bases. The CDR3 loop spans 13 amino acids. From germline, CDR1 is ENHRY and CDR2 SYGVKD. The CDR3 region is CAICAVPGNTIYF. CDR3 in DNA: TGTGCCATCTGTGCGGTACCTGGAAACACCATATATTTT.

Many counts were recorded for this clonotype. A much larger clone lies a single base off, so this may be a read error. This chain uses TRBV20-1 with TRBJ2-1; TRBD2 matches 9 bases. Germline V gives CDR1 DFQATT, CDR2 SNEGSKA (reference sequence). This CDR3 is built from 15 residues. With 1 base clipped from V and 6 bases from J, the junction kept 7 bases outside the gene matches. Here the CDR3 DNA reads TGCAGTGCTAGAGGTGGCGGGAGGGTAAGCAATGAGCAGTTCTTC. It specifies CSARGGGRVSNEQFF.

Note on this clonotype: The germline gene is not matched at one end of the junction; a read error may be the cause. This chain uses TRBV4-1 with TRBJ2-2; no firm D call. Germline V gene data show CDR1 as MGHRA and CDR2 as YSYEKL. There are 15 residues in the CDR3. For the CDR3, the DNA is TGCGCCAGCAGCCCCCGGCAGGTTCTGGCCGGCGAGCTGTTTTTT. Protein: CASSPRQVLAGELFF.

V and J are TRBV5-1 and TRBJ2-3; D gene uncertain. Germline values: CDR1 SGHRS, CDR2 YFSETQ. This CDR3 comprises 14 residues. Trimming pared 0 bases from V and 0 bases from J, leaving 5 bases between. CDR3 sequence (DNA): TGCGCCAGCAGCTTGGCAGGAAGCACAGATACGCAGTATTTT. The encoded protein is CASSLAGSTDTQYF.

Note on this clonotype: It may be a read error: a sequence one base away is much more abundant. The rearrangement uses TRBV20-1 and TRBJ2-3, with 9 bases identical to TRBD2. The junction had 10 bases not matched to a gene; V was cut back by 8 bases and J by 4 bases. CDR3 length: 14 residues. Germline CDR1 reads DFQATT; CDR2 reads SNEGSKA (reference sequence). For the CDR3, the DNA is TGCAGTCCAGTGGCGGGAGGGAGCGCAGATACGCAGTATTTT. It encodes CSPVAGGSADTQYF.

On this clonotype: This may arise from a read error, as a much more abundant clone is one base away. Likely a read error: the CDR3 ends without its conserved phenylalanine or tryptophan. The CDR3 DNA sequence: TGCAGCGTTCTACTAGCGGGAGGTTACGAGCAGTACCTC. Translating gives CSVLLAGGYEQYL. The rearrangement links TRBV29-1 to TRBJ2-7; TRBD2 matches at 12 bases. The germline gives CDR1 SQVTM, CDR2 ANQGSEA. J was trimmed by 4 bases and V by 5 bases; bases with no gene match: 3. CDR3 size: 13 residues.

This clonotype has ten or more counts. This chain connects TRBV6-5 to TRBJ2-7; D is unresolved. The CDR3 loop spans 13 amino acids. CDR1 and CDR2 from the germline V gene are MNHEY and SVGAGI. The V end was cut by 4 bases, the J end by 6 bases, with 13 bases between. The CDR3 DNA follows: TGTGCCAGCAGTTCTCACTCCGCGGTCGAGCAGTACTTC. Encoded protein: CASSSHSAVEQYF.

The sample holds many counts of this clonotype. The chain recombines TRBV6-5 with TRBJ1-2, with 8 bases lining up with TRBD1. The CDR3 contains 13 residues. With 2 bases clipped from V and 14 bases from J, the junction kept 10 bases outside the gene matches. Germline loops: CDR1 MNHEY, CDR2 SVGAGI. As DNA, the CDR3 is TGTGCCAGCAGTTACGCTCGGACAGGGCCAAATACCTTC. As protein: CASSYARTGPNTF.

Note on this clonotype: Sequence at one end of the junction differs from germline and may be a read error. The chain has TRBV27 and TRBJ2-7; TRBD2 might be the D (7 bases). The CDR3 contains 14 residues. Germline CDR1 reads MNHEY; CDR2 reads SMNVEV (reference sequence). The CDR3 nucleotides read TGTGCCAGCAGTTTGAGGGGGGGCTCCTACGAGAAGTACTTC. This sequence encodes CASSLRGGSYEKYF.

This clonotype was seen many times. This chain uses TRBV9 with TRBJ2-1; D is uncertain. The germline gives CDR1 SGDLS, CDR2 YYNGEE. This CDR3 contains 14 residues. Trimming left V 1 base short and J 0 bases short, with 5 bases between. The CDR3 spells CASSVHSSYNEQFF. CDR3 bases: TGTGCCAGCAGCGTACATAGCTCCTACAATGAGCAGTTCTTC.

This clonotype is judged medium-sized (0.01 to 0.1%). This chain joins TRBV15 and TRBJ1-6; D gene unclear. Deletions cut 0 bases from V and 8 bases from J, with 5 bases between. CDR3 size: 13 residues. Germline assignment: CDR1 LNHNV and CDR2 YYDKDF (reference sequence). CDR3 amino acids: CATSRDIDSPLHF. For the CDR3, the DNA is TGTGCCACCAGCAGAGATATAGATTCACCCCTCCACTTT.